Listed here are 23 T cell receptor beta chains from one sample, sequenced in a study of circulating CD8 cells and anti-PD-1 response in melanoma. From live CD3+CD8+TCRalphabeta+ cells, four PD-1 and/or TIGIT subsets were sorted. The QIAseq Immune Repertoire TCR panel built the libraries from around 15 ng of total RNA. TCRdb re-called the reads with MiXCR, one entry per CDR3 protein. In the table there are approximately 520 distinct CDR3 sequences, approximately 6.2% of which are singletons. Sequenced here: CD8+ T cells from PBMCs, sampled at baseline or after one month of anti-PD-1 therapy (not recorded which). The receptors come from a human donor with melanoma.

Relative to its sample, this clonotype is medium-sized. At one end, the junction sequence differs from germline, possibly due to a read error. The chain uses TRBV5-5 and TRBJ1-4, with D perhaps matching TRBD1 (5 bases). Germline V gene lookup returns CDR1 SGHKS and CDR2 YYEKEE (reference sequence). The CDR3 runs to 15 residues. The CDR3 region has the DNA TGTGCCAGCAGCTCCCCCGGGACGTCTAATGAAGAACTGTTTTTT. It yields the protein CASSSPGTSNEELFF.

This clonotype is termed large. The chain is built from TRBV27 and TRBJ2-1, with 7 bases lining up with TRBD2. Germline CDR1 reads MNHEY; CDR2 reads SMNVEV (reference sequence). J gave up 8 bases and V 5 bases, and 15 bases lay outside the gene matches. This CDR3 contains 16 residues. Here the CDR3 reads CASSPASGDVPHEQFF. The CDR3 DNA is TGTGCCAGCAGTCCAGCTAGCGGTGACGTTCCCCATGAGCAGTTCTTC.

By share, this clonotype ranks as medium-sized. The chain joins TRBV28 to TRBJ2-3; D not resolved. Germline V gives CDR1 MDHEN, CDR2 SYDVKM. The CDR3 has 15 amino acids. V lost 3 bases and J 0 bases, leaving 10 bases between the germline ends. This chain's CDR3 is CASSFITRSTDTQYF. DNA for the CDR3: TGTGCCAGCAGTTTCATCACCAGGAGCACAGATACGCAGTATTTT.

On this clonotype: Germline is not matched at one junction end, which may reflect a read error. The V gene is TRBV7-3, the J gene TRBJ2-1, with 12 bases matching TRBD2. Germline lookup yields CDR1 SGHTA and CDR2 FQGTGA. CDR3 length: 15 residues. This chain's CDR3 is CASSASGGALDEHFF. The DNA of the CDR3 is TGTGCCAGCAGCGCTAGCGGGGGGGCCTTGGACGAGCATTTCTTC.

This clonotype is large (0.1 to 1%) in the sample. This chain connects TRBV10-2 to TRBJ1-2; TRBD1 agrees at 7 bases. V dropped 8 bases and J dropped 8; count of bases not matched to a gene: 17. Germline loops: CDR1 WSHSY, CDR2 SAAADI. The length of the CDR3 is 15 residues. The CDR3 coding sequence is TGCGCCAGCCGATCAGGGGGGGACCTCGATTCAGGCTACACCTTC. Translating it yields CASRSGGDLDSGYTF.

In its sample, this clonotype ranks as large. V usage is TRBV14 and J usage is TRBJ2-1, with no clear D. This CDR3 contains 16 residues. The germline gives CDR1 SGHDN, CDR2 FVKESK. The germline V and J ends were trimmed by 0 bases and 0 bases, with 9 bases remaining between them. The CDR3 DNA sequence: TGTGCCAGCAGCCAAGATCCGGATGACTCCTACAATGAGCAGTTCTTC. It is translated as CASSQDPDDSYNEQFF.

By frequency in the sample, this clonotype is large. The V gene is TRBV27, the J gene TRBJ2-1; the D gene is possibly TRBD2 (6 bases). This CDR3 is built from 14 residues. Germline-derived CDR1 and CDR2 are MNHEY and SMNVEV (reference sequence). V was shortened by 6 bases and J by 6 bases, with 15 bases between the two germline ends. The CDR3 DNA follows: TGTGCCAGCAGCCCATTAGCGGCCGGCAATGAGCAGTTCTTC. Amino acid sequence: CASSPLAAGNEQFF.

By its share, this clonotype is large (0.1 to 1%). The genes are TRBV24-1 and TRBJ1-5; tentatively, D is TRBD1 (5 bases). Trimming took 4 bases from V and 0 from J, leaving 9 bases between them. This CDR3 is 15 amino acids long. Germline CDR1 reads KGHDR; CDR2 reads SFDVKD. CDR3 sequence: CATSEGADSNQPQHF. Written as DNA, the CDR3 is TGTGCCACCAGTGAAGGGGCCGATAGCAATCAGCCCCAGCATTTT.

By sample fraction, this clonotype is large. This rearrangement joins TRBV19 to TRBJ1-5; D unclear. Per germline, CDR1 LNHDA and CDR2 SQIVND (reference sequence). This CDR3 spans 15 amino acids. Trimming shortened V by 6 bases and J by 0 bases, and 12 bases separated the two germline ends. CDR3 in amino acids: CASRWGALSNQPQHF. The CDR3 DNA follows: TGTGCCAGTAGATGGGGAGCCCTTAGCAATCAGCCCCAGCATTTT.

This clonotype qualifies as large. The chain's CDR3 is CASRASGRSGETQYF. The CDR3 DNA reads TGTGCCAGCAGGGCGTCGGGCAGGTCGGGGGAGACCCAGTACTTC. V is TRBV2 and J is TRBJ2-5, with D possibly being TRBD2 (5 bases). The V end lost 6 bases, the J end lost 5 bases, and 19 bases lay between the germline ends. There are 15 residues in the CDR3. Germline V gives CDR1 SNHLY, CDR2 FYNNEI.

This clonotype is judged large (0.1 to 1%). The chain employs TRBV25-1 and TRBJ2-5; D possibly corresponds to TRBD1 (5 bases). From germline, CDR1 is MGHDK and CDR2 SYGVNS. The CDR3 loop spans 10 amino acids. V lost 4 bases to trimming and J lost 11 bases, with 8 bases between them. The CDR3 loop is CASSGAGQYF. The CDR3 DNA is TGTGCCAGCAGTGGGGCAGGGCAGTACTTC.

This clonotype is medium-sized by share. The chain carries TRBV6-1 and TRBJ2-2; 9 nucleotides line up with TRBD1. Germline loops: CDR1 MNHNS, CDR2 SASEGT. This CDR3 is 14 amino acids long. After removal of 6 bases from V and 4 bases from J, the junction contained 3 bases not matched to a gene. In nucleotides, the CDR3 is TGTGCCAGCAGGGGGACAGGGAGCACCGGGGAGCTGTTTTTT. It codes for CASRGTGSTGELFF.

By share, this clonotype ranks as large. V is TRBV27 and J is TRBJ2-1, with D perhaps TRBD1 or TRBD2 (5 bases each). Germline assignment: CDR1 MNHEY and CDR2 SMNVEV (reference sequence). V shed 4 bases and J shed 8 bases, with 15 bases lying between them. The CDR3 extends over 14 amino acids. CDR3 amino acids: CASSWGPLSDEQFF. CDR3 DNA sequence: TGTGCCAGCAGTTGGGGACCATTGTCCGATGAGCAGTTCTTC.

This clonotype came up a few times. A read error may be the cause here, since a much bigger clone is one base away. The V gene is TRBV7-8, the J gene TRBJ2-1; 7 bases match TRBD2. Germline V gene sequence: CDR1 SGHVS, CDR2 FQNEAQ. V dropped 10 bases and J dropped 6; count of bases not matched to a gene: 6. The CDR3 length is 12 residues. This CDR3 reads CANRLAANEQFF. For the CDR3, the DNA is TGTGCCAACAGGCTAGCGGCCAATGAGCAGTTCTTC.

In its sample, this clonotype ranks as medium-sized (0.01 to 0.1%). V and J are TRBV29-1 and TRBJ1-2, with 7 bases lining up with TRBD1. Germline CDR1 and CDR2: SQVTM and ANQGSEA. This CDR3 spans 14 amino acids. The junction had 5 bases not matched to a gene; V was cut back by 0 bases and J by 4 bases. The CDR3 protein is CSVEDDRDPYGYTF. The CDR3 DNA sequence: TGCAGCGTTGAAGATGACAGGGACCCCTATGGCTACACCTTC.

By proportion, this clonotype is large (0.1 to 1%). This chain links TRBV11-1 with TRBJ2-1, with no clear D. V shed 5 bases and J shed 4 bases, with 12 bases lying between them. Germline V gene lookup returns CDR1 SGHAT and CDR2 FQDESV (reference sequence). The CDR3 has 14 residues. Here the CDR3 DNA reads TGTGCCAGCAGCCACGGTAGCTGGTACAATGAGCAGTTCTTC. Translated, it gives CASSHGSWYNEQFF.

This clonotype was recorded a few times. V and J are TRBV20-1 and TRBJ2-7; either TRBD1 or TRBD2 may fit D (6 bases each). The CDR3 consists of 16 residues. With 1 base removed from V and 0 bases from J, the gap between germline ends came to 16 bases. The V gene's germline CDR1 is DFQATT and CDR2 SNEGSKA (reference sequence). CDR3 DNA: TGCAGTGCTAGAGGAGAGGGGGGCTTTAGCTCCTACGAGCAGTACTTC. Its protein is CSARGEGGFSSYEQYF.

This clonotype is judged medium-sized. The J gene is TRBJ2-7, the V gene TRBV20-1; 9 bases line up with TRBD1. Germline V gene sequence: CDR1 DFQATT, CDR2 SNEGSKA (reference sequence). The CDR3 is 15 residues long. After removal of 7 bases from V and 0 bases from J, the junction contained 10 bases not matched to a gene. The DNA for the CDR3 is TGCAGTGGTCGTGGGACAGGGAAGAGCTCCTACGAGCAGTACTTC. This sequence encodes CSGRGTGKSSYEQYF.

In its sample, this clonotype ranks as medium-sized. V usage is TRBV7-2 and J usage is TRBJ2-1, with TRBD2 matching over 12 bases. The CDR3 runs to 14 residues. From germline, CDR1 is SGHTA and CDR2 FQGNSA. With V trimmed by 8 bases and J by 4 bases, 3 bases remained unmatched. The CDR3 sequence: CASGGLAGYNEQFF. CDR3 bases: TGTGCCAGCGGGGGACTAGCGGGTTACAATGAGCAGTTCTTC.

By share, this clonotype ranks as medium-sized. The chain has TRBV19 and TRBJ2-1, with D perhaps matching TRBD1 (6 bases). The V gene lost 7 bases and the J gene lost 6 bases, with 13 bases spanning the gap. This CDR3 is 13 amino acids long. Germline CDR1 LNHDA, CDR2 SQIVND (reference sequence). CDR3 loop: CASTTLGANEQFF. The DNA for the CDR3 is TGTGCCAGTACCACTCTGGGGGCCAATGAGCAGTTCTTC.

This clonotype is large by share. This CDR3 is CASSYSSGQPMNTEAFF. CDR3 DNA sequence: TGTGCCAGCAGTTACTCATCGGGACAGCCTATGAACACTGAAGCTTTCTTT. The chain has TRBV6-2 or TRBV6-3 and TRBJ1-1; TRBD1 matches at 7 bases. Trimming at V came to 0 bases and at J to 0 bases, leaving 7 bases not matched to a gene. CDR1 is MNHEY, CDR2 SVGEGT, per germline. This CDR3 is 17 amino acids long.

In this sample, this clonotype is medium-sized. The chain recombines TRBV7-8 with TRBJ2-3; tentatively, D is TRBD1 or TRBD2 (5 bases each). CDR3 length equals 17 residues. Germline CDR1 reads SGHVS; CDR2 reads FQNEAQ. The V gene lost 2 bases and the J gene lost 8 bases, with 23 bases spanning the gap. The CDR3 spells CASSLFGGAAGLSTQYF. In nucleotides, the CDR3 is TGTGCCAGCAGCTTATTTGGGGGAGCCGCGGGTTTGTCTACGCAGTATTTT.

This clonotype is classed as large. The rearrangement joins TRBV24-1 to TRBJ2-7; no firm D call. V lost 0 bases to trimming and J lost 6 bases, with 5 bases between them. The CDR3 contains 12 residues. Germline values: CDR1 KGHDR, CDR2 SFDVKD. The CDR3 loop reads CATSDLLGEQYF. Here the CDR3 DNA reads TGTGCCACCAGTGATTTGCTAGGCGAGCAGTACTTC.